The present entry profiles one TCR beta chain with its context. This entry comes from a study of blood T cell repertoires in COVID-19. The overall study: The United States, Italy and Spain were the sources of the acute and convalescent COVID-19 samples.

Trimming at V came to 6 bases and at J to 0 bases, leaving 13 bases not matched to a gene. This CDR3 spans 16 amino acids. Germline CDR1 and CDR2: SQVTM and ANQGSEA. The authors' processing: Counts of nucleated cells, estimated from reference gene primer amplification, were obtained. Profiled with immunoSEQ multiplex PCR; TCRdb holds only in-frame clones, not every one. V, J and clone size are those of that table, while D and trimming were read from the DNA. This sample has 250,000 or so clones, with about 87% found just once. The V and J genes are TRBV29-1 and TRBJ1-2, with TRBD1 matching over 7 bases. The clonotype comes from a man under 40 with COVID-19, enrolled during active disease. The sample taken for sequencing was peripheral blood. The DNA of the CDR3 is TGCAGCGTAACCGGGACAGACTTTCAAGCTAACTATGGCTACACCTTC. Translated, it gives CSVTGTDFQANYGYTF.